This T cell receptor (beta chain) was captured by sequencing in a study of cytomegalovirus exposure and HLA in healthy donors. Notes on the study in general: The majority of TCR sequences were rare, yet some public TCRs appeared in many donors. TCR beta sequences reportedly predicted most subjects' HLA-A and HLA-B alleles accurately. Most of the TCR beta V segments (in an earlier analysis) were productive either about 87% or about 30% of the time.

Primers: 60 Vbeta forward and 13 Jbeta reverse. Here immunoSEQ multiplex PCR was the method, and the copy in TCRdb shows in-frame clones only, minus some. The data show about 100,000 clones, 60% to 80% seen once. On this clone: No antigen is known for it. The same CDR3 can be traced to other DNA sequences in this sample.

V was cut by 4 bases and J by 2 bases, with 12 bases left in between. The CDR3 is made up of 13 amino acids. Per germline, CDR1 SQVTM and CDR2 ANQGSEA. The chain links TRBV29-1 to TRBJ2-7, with TRBD1 as a possible D gene (6 bases). This sequence originates from a man between 50 and 59 years old in good health and CMV-seropositive. Sequencing was carried out using PBMCs. In DNA form, the CDR3 reads TGCAGCGTTGGGAACAGGGCCCCCTACGAGCAGTACTTC. Its translation is CSVGNRAPYEQYF.